This TCR beta chain comes out of a study of early T cells in non-severe SARS-CoV-2 infection. Study details: Bulk RNA from unsorted whole blood was sequenced; chains were unpaired. Findings and limits, study-wide: Using VDJdb, the matching emphasized anti-spike CD8 responses while missing private and CD4 specificities.

Only a few counts were recorded for this clonotype. Its antigen remains unidentified. In the library, individual cDNA molecules carried attached unique molecular identifiers. From the 5' RACE reads, TCRdb called clonotypes with MiXCR, one entry per CDR3 protein. The sample gives over 35,000 distinct CDR3 sequences, around 6.1% of which show up once; around 21% is in the top ten. This sample comprised whole blood, obtained at baseline. This TCR was recovered from an adult who was a healthcare worker with PCR-confirmed SARS-CoV-2 infection or an uninfected control (not recorded which).

The CDR3 sequence: CASSIGGAPGYTF. The CDR3 bases are TGTGCCAGCAGTATTGGTGGGGCGCCCGGCTACACCTTC. This chain connects TRBV28 to TRBJ1-2; a weak D match, TRBD1 (5 bases). This CDR3 comprises 13 residues. V lost 5 bases, J lost 8 bases, and 15 bases lay in between. Looked up from germline, CDR1 is MDHEN and CDR2 is SYDVKM.